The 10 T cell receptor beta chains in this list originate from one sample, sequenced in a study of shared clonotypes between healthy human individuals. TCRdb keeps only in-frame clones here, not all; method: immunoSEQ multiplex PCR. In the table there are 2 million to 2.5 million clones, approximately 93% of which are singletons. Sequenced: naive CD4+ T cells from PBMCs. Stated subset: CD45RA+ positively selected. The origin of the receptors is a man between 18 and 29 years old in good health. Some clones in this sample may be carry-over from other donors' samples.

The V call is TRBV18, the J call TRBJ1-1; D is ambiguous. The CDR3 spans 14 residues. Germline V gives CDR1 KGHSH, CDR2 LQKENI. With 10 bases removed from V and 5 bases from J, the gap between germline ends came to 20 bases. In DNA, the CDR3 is TGTGCCACCACTAATGGGGTAAGGGAGACTGAAGCTTTCTTT. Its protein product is CATTNGVRETEAFF.

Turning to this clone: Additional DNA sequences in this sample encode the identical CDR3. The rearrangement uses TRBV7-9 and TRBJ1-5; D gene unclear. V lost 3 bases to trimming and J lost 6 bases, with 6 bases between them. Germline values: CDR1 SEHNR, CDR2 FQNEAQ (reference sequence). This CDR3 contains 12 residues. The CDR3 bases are TGTGCCAGCAGCTTTCCTGGTCAGCCCCAGCATTTT. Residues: CASSFPGQPQHF.

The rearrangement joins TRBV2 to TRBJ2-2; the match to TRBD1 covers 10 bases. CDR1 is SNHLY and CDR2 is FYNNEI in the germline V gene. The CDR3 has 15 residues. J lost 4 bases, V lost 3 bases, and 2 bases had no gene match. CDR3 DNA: TGTGCCAGCAGTGACGGGACAGGGGCCACCGGGGAGCTGTTTTTT. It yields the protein CASSDGTGATGELFF. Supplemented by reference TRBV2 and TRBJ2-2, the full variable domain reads EPEVTQTPSHQVTQMGQEVILRCVPISNHLYFYWYRQILGQKVEFLVSFYNNEISEKSEIFDDQFSVERPDGSNFTLKIRSTKLEDSAMYFCASSDGTGATGELFFGEGSRLTVL.

This chain's CDR3 is CASSLSIRQFEAFF. In DNA, the CDR3 is TGCGCCAGCAGCTTGTCAATTCGTCAGTTCGAAGCTTTCTTT. This chain links TRBV5-1 with TRBJ1-1; D remains unclear. The V end lost 1 base, the J end lost 8 bases, and 15 bases lay between the germline ends. CDR3 length: 14 residues. Per the germline V gene, CDR1 is SGHRS and CDR2 is YFSETQ.

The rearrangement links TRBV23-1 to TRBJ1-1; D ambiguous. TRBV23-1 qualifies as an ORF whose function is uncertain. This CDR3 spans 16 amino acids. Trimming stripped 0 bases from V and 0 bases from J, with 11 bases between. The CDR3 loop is CASSQSDSLLNTEAFF. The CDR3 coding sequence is TGCGCCAGCAGTCAATCTGACTCTCTCCTGAACACTGAAGCTTTCTTT.

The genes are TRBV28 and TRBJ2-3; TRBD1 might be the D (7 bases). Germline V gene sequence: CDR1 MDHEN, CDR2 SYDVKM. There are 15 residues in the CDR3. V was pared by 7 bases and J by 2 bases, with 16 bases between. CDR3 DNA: TGTGCCAGCACACACAGGGGACTGAACACAGATACGCAGTATTTT. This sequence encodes CASTHRGLNTDTQYF. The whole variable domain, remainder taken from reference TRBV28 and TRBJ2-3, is DVKVTQSSRYLVKRTGEKVFLECVQDMDHENMFWYRQDPGLGLRLIYFSYDVKMKEKGDIPEGYSVSREKKERFSLILESASTNQTSMYLCASTHRGLNTDTQYFGPGTRLTVL.

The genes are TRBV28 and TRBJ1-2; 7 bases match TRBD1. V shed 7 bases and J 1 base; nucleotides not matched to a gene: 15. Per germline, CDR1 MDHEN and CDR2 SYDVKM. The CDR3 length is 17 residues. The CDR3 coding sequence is TGTGCCAGCACCATACACAATTCCGGGACAGTTAACTATGGCTACACCTTC. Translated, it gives CASTIHNSGTVNYGYTF.

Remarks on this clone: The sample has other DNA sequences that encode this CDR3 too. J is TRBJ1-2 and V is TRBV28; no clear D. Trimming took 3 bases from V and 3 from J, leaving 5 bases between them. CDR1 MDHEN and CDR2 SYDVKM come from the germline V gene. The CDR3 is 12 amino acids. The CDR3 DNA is TGTGCCAGCAGTTTTTTCGACTATGGCTACACCTTC. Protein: CASSFFDYGYTF.

CDR3 in DNA: TGCGCCAGCAGCCAAGGGGTCACTAGCACAGATACGCAGTATTTT. Translating it yields CASSQGVTSTDTQYF. The J gene is TRBJ2-3, the V gene TRBV4-3; D not certain. CDR1 and CDR2 from the germline V gene are LGHNA and YSLEER. V dropped 1 base and J dropped 0 bases, with 8 bases sitting between them. CDR3 length: 15 amino acids.

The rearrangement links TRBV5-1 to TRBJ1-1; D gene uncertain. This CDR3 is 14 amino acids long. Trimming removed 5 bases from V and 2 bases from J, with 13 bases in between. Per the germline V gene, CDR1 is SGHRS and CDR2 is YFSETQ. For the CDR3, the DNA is TGCGCCAGCAGGGTCGGGCAGCTTAACACTGAAGCTTTCTTT. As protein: CASRVGQLNTEAFF.